The 29 T cell receptor beta chains below come from one sample, sequenced in a study of CXCR3-negative and CXCR3-positive naive CD8 T cells. The authors made the TRB cDNA libraries by 5' RACE using UMI labels. Reanalyzing the 5' RACE reads, TCRdb keeps one entry per CDR3 protein, without DNA. Seen in this sample are about 41,000 distinct CDR3 sequences; the ten most common clones hold around 1.9%. What was sequenced was naive CXCR3- CD8+ T cells from blood. Subset in this sample: CD45RO-CCR7+CD27+CD95- naive CD8+ T cells lacking CXCR3 (TNR3-). The receptors here all came from a human donor in good health. Some clones in this sample may be carry-over from other donors' samples.

The CDR3 spells CSVPGQGHGYTF. The chain is built from TRBV29-1 and TRBJ1-2; TCRdb reports TRBD1, a call that lacks DNA to check it against. This CDR3 has 12 residues. Germline CDR1 and CDR2: SQVTM and ANQGSEA.

This chain's CDR3 is CSAREVNHEQYF. The chain has TRBV20-1 and TRBJ2-7. CDR1 is DFQATT and CDR2 is SNEGSKA in the germline V gene (reference sequence). This CDR3 spans 12 amino acids.

The V call is TRBV9, the J call TRBJ2-1; lacking DNA, the TRBD1 call made by TCRdb goes unchecked. From germline, CDR1 is SGDLS and CDR2 YYNGEE. The CDR3 has 17 residues. The CDR3: CASSQDRAKSSYNEQFF.

The rearrangement links TRBV4-3 to TRBJ1-2. Germline V CDR1 and CDR2: LGHNA, YSLEER. The CDR3 extends over 15 amino acids. CDR3 residues: CASSQDSPTGNGYTF.

The CDR3 loop reads CASSGFRDREPYGYTF. V is TRBV6-6 and J is TRBJ1-2; TCRdb proposes TRBD1, but this gene call is untestable without DNA. Germline lookup yields CDR1 MNHNY and CDR2 SVGAGI (reference sequence). The CDR3 is made up of 16 amino acids.

This chain uses TRBV10-3 with TRBJ2-7; TCRdb calls TRBD1, which cannot be checked without DNA. Germline values: CDR1 ENHRY, CDR2 SYGVKD. The CDR3 consists of 12 residues. CDR3 amino acids: CAISPGAYEQYF.

The J gene is TRBJ2-1, the V gene TRBV7-9. Germline V lookup: CDR1 SEHNR, CDR2 FQNEAQ (reference sequence). CDR3 length equals 15 residues. CDR3 sequence reads: CASTLSGSSYNEQFF.

This chain joins TRBV2 and TRBJ2-3; lacking DNA, the TRBD1 call made by TCRdb goes unchecked. This CDR3 is 13 amino acids long. Germline CDR1 and CDR2: SNHLY and FYNNEI. The CDR3 region is CASSGGATDTQYF.

The chain combines TRBV7-2 with TRBJ2-1; no DNA is available, so the TRBD2 call from TCRdb remains unchecked. Looked up from germline, CDR1 is SGHTA and CDR2 is FQGNSA. The CDR3 has 17 residues. CDR3 protein: CASSSFSSGGLYNEQFF.

The CDR3 sequence: CASSIFGTGYNEQFF. The chain employs TRBV12-3 or TRBV12-4 and TRBJ2-1; TCRdb selects TRBD1, and the lack of DNA leaves this call unchecked. CDR3 length: 15 residues.

The chain recombines TRBV5-1 with TRBJ2-3; no DNA is available, so the TRBD1 call from TCRdb remains unchecked. The CDR3 is made up of 17 amino acids. CDR1 is SGHRS, CDR2 YFSETQ, per germline. CDR3 loop: CASSMRTGEYFTDTQYF. The complete variable domain, with remaining parts taken from reference TRBV5-1 and TRBJ2-3, reads KAGVTQTPRYLIKTRGQQVTLSCSPISGHRSVSWYQQTPGQGLQFLFEYFSETQRNKGNFPGRFSGRQFSNSRSEMNVSTLELGDSALYLCASSMRTGEYFTDTQYFGPGTRLTVL.

The J gene is TRBJ2-7, the V gene TRBV19. Germline V lookup: CDR1 LNHDA, CDR2 SQIVND (reference sequence). The CDR3 consists of 13 residues. The CDR3 is CASSPGGSNEQYF. The full variable domain, its missing parts supplied by reference TRBV19 and TRBJ2-7, is DGGITQSPKYLFRKEGQNVTLSCEQNLNHDAMYWYRQDPGQGLRLIYYSQIVNDFQKGDIAEGYSVSREKKESFPLTVTSAQKNPTAFYLCASSPGGSNEQYFGPGTRLTVT.

Here the CDR3 reads CASSPDRTNYGYTF. The chain links TRBV3-1 to TRBJ1-2; the TCRdb D gene call, TRBD1, has no DNA to confirm it. Looked up from germline, CDR1 is LGHDT and CDR2 is YNNKEL (reference sequence). The CDR3 runs 14 residues. The full variable domain, completed using reference TRBV3-1 and TRBJ1-2, is DTAVSQTPKYLVTQMGNDKSIKCEQNLGHDTMYWYKQDSKKFLKIMFSYNNKELIINETVPNRFSPKSPDKAHLNLHINSLELGDSAVYFCASSPDRTNYGYTFGSGTRLTVV.

The genes are TRBV4-2 and TRBJ2-7. The CDR3 has 13 residues. CDR1 and CDR2 (germline): LGHNA, YNFKEQ. This CDR3 reads CASRAQSSCEQYF.

The rearrangement uses TRBV15 and TRBJ2-7; TCRdb returns TRBD2, unconfirmable since there is no DNA. CDR1 and CDR2 from the germline V gene are LNHNV and YYDKDF (reference sequence). This CDR3 is 12 amino acids long. CDR3 residues: CATSRGRGEQYF.

This chain links TRBV14 with TRBJ2-7. The germline CDR1 and CDR2 sequences are SGHDN and FVKESK. The CDR3 totals 17 residues. CDR3 sequence: CASSLYYQPVRSYEQYF.

The genes are TRBV29-1 and TRBJ1-4. The CDR3 runs 11 residues. Germline lookup yields CDR1 SQVTM and CDR2 ANQGSEA. This CDR3 reads CSVDRQEKLFF.

The J gene is TRBJ2-7, the V gene TRBV7-2. CDR1 and CDR2 (germline): SGHTA, FQGNSA. The CDR3 covers 13 residues. The CDR3 is CASSLSGLYEQYF.

The genes are TRBV25-1 and TRBJ2-1; no DNA is available, so the TRBD1 call from TCRdb remains unchecked. CDR1 MGHDK and CDR2 SYGVNS come from the germline V gene. The CDR3 has 12 residues. CDR3 protein: CASSQGGPPQFF.

The rearrangement joins TRBV7-6 to TRBJ2-1; TCRdb picks TRBD2, but there is no DNA to check that call. The CDR3 extends over 20 amino acids. CDR1 is SGHVS and CDR2 is FNYEAQ in the germline V gene. The CDR3 is CASSLAKNLAGGSSYNEQFF.

The chain has TRBV4-2 and TRBJ1-1. Germline-derived CDR1 and CDR2 are LGHNA and YNFKEQ. CDR3 size: 15 residues. The CDR3 region is CASSQAVEPNTEAFF.

The chain recombines TRBV29-1 with TRBJ2-2; TCRdb indicates TRBD1, and absent DNA this call remains unverified. The CDR3 sequence is 12 residues long. The germline V gene has CDR1 SQVTM and CDR2 ANQGSEA. CDR3 protein: CSGQGTTGELFF.

V and J are TRBV7-9 and TRBJ1-1. Germline CDR1 SEHNR, CDR2 FQNEAQ (reference sequence). The CDR3 totals 13 residues. The CDR3 region is CASSFEGPWGAFF. The whole variable domain, remainder taken from reference TRBV7-9 and TRBJ1-1, is DTGVSQNPRHKITKRGQNVTFRCDPISEHNRLYWYRQTLGQGPEFLTYFQNEAQLEKSRLLSDRFSAERPKGSFSTLEIQRTEQGDSAMYLCASSFEGPWGAFFGQGTRLTVV.

V usage is TRBV15 and J usage is TRBJ2-1; the TRBD2 assignment by TCRdb is unverifiable without DNA. From germline, CDR1 is LNHNV and CDR2 YYDKDF (reference sequence). CDR3 length: 16 residues. This chain's CDR3 is CATSRYSGGDYNEQFF. The full variable domain, rest sourced from reference TRBV15 and TRBJ2-1, is DAMVIQNPRYQVTQFGKPVTLSCSQTLNHNVMYWYQQKSSQAPKLLFHYYDKDFNNEADTPDNFQSRRPNTSFCFLDIRSPGLGDTAMYLCATSRYSGGDYNEQFFGPGTRLTVL.

The rearrangement joins TRBV7-8 to TRBJ2-7; TCRdb's D call of TRBD1 is untestable without DNA. Per germline, CDR1 SGHVS and CDR2 FQNEAQ. The CDR3 runs 17 residues. CDR3 region: CASSPGFQGSSVYEQYF.

The chain joins TRBV7-8 to TRBJ2-3; the D call from TCRdb, TRBD2, cannot be confirmed without DNA. The germline gives CDR1 SGHVS, CDR2 FQNEAQ. The CDR3 sequence is 19 residues long. The CDR3 loop is CASSFSELAGAASTDTQYF.

The chain uses TRBV4-2 and TRBJ2-2; TCRdb gives TRBD1 as the D gene, but with no DNA this cannot be confirmed. Germline CDR1 is LGHNA and CDR2 is YNFKEQ. The CDR3 consists of 17 residues. CDR3 amino acids: CASSPTDSGSGSGELFF.

V gene TRBV28 combines with J gene TRBJ2-3. Germline V gene lookup returns CDR1 MDHEN and CDR2 SYDVKM. CDR3 length: 13 amino acids. The CDR3 sequence is CASSFSIRNTQYF.

This rearrangement joins TRBV7-6 to TRBJ2-3. The CDR3 is 12 amino acids. CDR1 is SGHVS, CDR2 FNYEAQ, per germline. The chain's CDR3 is CASSLNGDTQYF.